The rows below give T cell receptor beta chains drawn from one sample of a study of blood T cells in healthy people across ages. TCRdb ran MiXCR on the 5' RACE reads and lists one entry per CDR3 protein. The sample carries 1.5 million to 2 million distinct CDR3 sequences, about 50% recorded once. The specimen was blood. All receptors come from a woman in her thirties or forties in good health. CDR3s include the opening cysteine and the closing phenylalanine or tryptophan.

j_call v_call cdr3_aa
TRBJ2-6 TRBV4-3 CASSQDMGQLLSGANVLTF
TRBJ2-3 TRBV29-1 CSVEGEALDTDTQYF
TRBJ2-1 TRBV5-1 CASSPYPRGDDYNEQFF
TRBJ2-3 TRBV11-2 CASSDLKDCCTGTQYF
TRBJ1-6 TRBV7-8 CASSLALTGVNSPLHF
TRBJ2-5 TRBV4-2 CASSQFSGGPSYQETQYF
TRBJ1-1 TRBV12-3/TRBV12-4 CASSPGPLSAFF
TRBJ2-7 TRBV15 CATSRVVGQGPYEQYF
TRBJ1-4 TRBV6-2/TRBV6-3 CASGRTGATNEKLFF
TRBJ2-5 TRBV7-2 CASSLRPGQETQYF
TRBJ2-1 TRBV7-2 CASSPGGGGEQFF
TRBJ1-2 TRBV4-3 CASSQVLRGLANYGYTF
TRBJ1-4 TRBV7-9 CASSSTGDSTNEKLFF
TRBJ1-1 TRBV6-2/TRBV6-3 CASSYRVGTGGRNTEAFF
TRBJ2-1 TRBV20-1 CSAPDGGSYNFEQFF
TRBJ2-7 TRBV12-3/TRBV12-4 CASSNTDRLSYEQYF
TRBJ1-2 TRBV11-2 CASSSTSGRKYGYTF
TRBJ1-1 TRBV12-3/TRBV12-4 CASRTDRSATEAFF
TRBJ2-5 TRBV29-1 CSVMAGTWETQYF
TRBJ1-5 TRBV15 CATSTDPGGDQPQHF
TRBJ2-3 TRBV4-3 CASSQDPGLPDTQYF
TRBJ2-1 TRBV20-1 CSARLYRRGGRNEQFF
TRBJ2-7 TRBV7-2 CASSLVRYYEQYF
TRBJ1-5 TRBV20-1 CSALPGQRNQPQHF
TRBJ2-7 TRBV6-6 CASSSLGGSYREQYF
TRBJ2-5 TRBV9 CASSARGLQETQYF
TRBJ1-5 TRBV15 CATSSSGRPQHF
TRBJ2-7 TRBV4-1 CASSQTGPLYERYF
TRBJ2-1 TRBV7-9 CASSLGLAEYDEQFF
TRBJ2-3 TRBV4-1 CASSTRPDTQYF
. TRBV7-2 CASSSGVGSSYNEQYF
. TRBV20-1 CSADGTSGAEQYF
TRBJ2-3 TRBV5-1 CASSLSDRGVANTQYF
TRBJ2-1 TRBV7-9 CASSLTSGGARTYNEQFF
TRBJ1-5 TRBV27 CASKPPGPNQPQHF
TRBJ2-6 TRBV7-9 CAITVSGANVLTF
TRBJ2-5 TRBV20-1 CSARIAAVGAQTQYF
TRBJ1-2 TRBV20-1 CSTEDGNYGYTF
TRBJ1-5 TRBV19 CASSRGHSGAQPQHF
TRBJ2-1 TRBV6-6 CASSYSRGRTSYNEQFF
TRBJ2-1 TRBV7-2 CASSPDVRGSEFF
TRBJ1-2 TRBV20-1 CSARDGAGVSLPMGGYTF
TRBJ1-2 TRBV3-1 CASSQDGGMGGYTF
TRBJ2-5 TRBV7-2 CASSFIVPETQYF
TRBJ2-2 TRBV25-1 CASSPPPGQGSTGELFF
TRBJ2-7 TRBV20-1 CSARVASGGRAYEQYF
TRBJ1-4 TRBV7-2 CASSYYRGENEKLFF
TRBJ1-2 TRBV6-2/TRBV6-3 CASSYAKASNYGYTF
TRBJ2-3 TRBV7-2 CASSLVGTRGRTDTQYF
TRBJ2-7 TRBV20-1 CSAHFAGSSYEQYF
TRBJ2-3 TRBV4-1 CASSQFRGVRTDTQYF
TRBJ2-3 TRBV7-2 CASSLGGEDTQYF
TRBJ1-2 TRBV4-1 CASSQDVLTDYGYTF
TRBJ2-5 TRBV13 CASSWGQGSETQYF
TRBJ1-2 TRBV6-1 CASSEGAYGYTF